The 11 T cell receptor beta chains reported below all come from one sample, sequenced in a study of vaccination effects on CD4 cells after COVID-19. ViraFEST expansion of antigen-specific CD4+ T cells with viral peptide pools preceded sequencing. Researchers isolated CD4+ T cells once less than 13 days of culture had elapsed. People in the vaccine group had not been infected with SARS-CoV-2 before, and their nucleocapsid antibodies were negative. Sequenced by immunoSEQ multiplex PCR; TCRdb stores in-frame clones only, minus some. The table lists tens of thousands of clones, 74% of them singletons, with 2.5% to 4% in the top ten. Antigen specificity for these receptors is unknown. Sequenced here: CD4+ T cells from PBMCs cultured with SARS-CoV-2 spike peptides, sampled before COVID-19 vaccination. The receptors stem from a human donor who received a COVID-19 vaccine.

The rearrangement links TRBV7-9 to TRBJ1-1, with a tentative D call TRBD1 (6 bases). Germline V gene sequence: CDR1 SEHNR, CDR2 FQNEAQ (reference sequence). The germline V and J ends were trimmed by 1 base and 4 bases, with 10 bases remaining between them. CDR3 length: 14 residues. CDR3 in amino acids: CASSLGGRATEAFF. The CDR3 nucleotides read TGTGCCAGCAGCTTAGGGGGGCGGGCCACTGAAGCTTTCTTT.

CDR3 sequence (DNA): TGTGCCAGCACTTTCGGCAGGGGGCATCGGGGTTGGGGGAACACTGAAGCTTTCTTT. The encoded protein is CASTFGRGHRGWGNTEAFF. The chain joins TRBV28 to TRBJ1-1; 8 bases are a match to TRBD1. CDR3 size: 19 residues. Per the germline V gene, CDR1 is MDHEN and CDR2 is SYDVKM. The V segment lost 7 bases and the J segment 1 base; nucleotides outside the gene matches: 20.

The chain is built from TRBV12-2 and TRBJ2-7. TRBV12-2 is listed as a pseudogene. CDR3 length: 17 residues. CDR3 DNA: TGTGCAAGTCGCTTAAGCCTTTCGGACGCCCCCGCCAACGAGCAGTACTTC. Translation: CASRLSLSDAPANEQYF.

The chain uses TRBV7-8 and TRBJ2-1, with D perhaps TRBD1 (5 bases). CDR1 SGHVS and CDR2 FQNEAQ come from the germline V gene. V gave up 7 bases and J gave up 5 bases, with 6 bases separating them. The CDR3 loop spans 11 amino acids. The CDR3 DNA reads TGTGCCAGCAAAGGGGACAATGAGCAGTTCTTC. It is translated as CASKGDNEQFF.

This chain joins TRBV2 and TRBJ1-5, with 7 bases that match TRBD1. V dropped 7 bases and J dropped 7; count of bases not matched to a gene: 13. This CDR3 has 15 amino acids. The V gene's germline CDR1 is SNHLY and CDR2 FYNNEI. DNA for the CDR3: TGTGCCAGCACCGGGGAGGGGGCAATCGGGCAGCCCCAGCATTTT. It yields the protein CASTGEGAIGQPQHF.

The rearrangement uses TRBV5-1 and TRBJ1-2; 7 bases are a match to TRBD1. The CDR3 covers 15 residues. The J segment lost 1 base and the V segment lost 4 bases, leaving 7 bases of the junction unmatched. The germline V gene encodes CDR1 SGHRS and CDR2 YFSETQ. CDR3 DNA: TGCGCCAGCAGCAAGGGGACAGACTTTAACTATGGCTACACCTTC. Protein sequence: CASSKGTDFNYGYTF.

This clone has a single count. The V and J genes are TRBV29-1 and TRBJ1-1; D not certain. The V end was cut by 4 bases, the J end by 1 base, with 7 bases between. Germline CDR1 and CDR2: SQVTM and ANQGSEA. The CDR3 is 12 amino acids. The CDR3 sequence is CSVGARNTEAFF. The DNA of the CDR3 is TGCAGCGTTGGAGCACGGAACACTGAAGCTTTCTTT. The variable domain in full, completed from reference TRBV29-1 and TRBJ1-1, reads SAVISQKPSRDICQRGTSLTIQCQVDSQVTMMFWYRQQPGQSLTLIATANQGSEATYESGFVIDKFPISRPNLTFSTLTVSNMSPEDSSIYLCSVGARNTEAFFGQGTRLTVV.

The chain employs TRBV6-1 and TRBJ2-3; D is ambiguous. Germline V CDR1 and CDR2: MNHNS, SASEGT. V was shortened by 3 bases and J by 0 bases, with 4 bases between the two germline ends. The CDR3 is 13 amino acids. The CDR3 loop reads CASSDTSTDTQYF. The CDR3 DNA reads TGTGCCAGCAGTGACACTAGCACAGATACGCAGTATTTT.

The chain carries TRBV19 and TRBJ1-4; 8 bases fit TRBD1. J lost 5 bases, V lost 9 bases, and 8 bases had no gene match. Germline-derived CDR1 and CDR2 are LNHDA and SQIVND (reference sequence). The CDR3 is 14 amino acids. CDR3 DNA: TGTGCCAGCCACATGACAGGGGTCAATGAAAAACTGTTTTTT. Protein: CASHMTGVNEKLFF.

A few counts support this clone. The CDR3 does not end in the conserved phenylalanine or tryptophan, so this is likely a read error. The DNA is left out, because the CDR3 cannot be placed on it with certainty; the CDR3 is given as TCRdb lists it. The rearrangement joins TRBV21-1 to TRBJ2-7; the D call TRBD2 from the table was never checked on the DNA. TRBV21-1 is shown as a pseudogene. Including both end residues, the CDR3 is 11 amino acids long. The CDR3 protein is CASSNRLVGAI.

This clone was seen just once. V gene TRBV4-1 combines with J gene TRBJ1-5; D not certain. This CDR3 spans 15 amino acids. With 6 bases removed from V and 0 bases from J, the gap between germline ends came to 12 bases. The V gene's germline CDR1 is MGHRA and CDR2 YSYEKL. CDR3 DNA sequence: TGCGCCAGCAGTCGTGCGGGGTATAGCAATCAGCCCCAGCATTTT. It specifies CASSRAGYSNQPQHF.